The clone carrying this T cell receptor beta chain showed up just a few times. The sample is drawn from a study of blood T cell repertoires in COVID-19. On the study more broadly: Material from acute and convalescent COVID-19 was sourced from the United States, Italy and Spain. T cells, B-cell-depleted T cells, or PBMCs provided the cDNA or gDNA that served as material.

V lost 1 base to trimming and J lost 1 base, with 8 bases between them. Germline V gene data show CDR1 as SGHVS and CDR2 as FQNEAQ. This CDR3 comprises 15 residues. Per the study methods: Nucleated cell number was recorded as an estimate derived from reference gene primer amplification. Method: immunoSEQ multiplex PCR; TCRdb's copy keeps in-frame clones and lacks some. V and J calls and clone size follow that table, whereas D and trimming were derived from the DNA. There are about 270,000 clones in the sample; under 90% occur only once, and approximately 9% lies in the top ten. This chain joins TRBV7-8 and TRBJ1-5, with D uncertain. Sequenced: peripheral blood. The sequence was obtained from a woman between 50 and 59 years old who had recovered from COVID-19. The CDR3 sequence: CASSLGGGSNQPQHF. The CDR3 nucleotides read TGTGCCAGCAGCTTAGGCGGAGGGAGCAATCAGCCCCAGCATTTT.